This TCR beta chain was identified in a study of T cells after yellow fever vaccination. The CDR3 sequence is 14 residues long. The V segment lost 3 bases and the J segment 5 bases; nucleotides outside the gene matches: 7. Germline CDR1 and CDR2: SGHRS and YFSETQ. This clonotype was seen only a few times. The antigen is not known. Findings and limits, study-wide: Post-booster repertoires contained most primary-vaccination clones again (approximately 97% CD4, around 88% CD8). Repertoires obtained by FACS sorting could include abundant clonotypes that entered as contaminants from the bulk population.

TCRdb reprocessed the 5' RACE reads with MiXCR, giving one entry per CDR3 protein. The sample consists of 300,000 to 350,000 distinct CDR3 sequences, approximately 11% of them appearing once. V is TRBV5-1 and J is TRBJ2-5; TRBD1 matches 7 bases. This clonotype originated in a young man who received the YFV17D yellow fever vaccine. Material: CD4+ T cells sorted from PBMCs, obtained 45 days after the yellow fever booster vaccination. The CDR3: CASSSQGKDETQYF. The CDR3 nucleotides are TGCGCCAGCAGCTCACAGGGGAAGGACGAGACCCAGTACTTC.